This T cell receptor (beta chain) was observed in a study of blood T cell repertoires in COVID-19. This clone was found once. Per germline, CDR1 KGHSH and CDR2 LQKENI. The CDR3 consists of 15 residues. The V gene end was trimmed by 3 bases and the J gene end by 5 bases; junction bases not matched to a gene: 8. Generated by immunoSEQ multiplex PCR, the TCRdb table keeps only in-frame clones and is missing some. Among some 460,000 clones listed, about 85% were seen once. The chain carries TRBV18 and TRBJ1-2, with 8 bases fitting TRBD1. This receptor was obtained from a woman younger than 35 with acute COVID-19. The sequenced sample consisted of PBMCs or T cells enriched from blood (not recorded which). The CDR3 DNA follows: TGTGCCAGCTCACCGCTCCAGGGGGCCGTTTATGGCTACACCTTC. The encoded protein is CASSPLQGAVYGYTF.